This TCR beta chain is from a study of response to subunit inactivated influenza vaccine. The study's findings and limits: Authors proposed each seasonal influenza vaccination draws in few new T cells.

One entry per CDR3 protein, called by TCRdb with MiXCR from the RT-PCR reads. The sample holds 590,000 or so distinct CDR3 sequences, around 15% seen once. Per germline, CDR1 MNHNS and CDR2 SASEGT. With 6 bases removed from V and 4 bases from J, the gap between germline ends came to 15 bases. The CDR3 consists of 14 residues. In its sample, this clonotype was seen many times. Its specificity is not known. The chain uses TRBV6-1 and TRBJ1-1; D gene unclear. The source material was PBMCs from blood, sampled roughly 2 weeks before vaccination. This TCR came from a man aged 45-65 years who received an inactivated influenza vaccine. The CDR3 DNA reads TGTGCCAGCAGCACCGGGTCCCGGGGCACTGAAGCTTTCTTT. Translated: CASSTGSRGTEAFF.